This T cell receptor beta chain was profiled in a study of early T cells in non-severe SARS-CoV-2 infection. Study as a whole: Unpaired chains resulted from sequencing bulk RNA of unsorted whole blood. Study-wide results and limits: VDJdb matching, biased toward anti-spike CD8 responses, missed private and CD4 specificities.

On this clonotype: Its antigen is unknown.

Unique molecular identifiers (one per individual cDNA molecule) were attached. TCRdb re-derived calls from the 5' RACE reads in MiXCR, one entry per CDR3 protein. The table shows some 66,000 distinct CDR3 sequences, with about 13% occurring only once. Germline CDR1 is MNHEY and CDR2 is SMNVEV (reference sequence). The CDR3 totals 17 residues. V lost 3 bases, J lost 3 bases, and 10 bases stayed unmatched. V and J are TRBV27 and TRBJ2-3; TRBD1 agrees at 9 bases. The source is an adult who was a healthcare worker with PCR-confirmed SARS-CoV-2 infection or an uninfected control (not recorded which). Sequencing was carried out using whole blood. The CDR3, as DNA: TGTGCCAGCAGTTTCAACCCTTGGACAGGGGCGACAGATACGCAGTATTTT. Its translation: CASSFNPWTGATDTQYF.